The source of this T cell receptor beta chain is a study of cytomegalovirus exposure and HLA in healthy donors. It was with 60 Vbeta and 13 Jbeta primers that the PCR ran. The assay was immunoSEQ multiplex PCR, and TCRdb's table has in-frame clones only and misses some. The table records under 130,000 clones, 65% to 85% of them present only once. This clone appeared a single time. Its antigen is not identified. V trimming: 0 bases; J trimming: 3 bases; junction bases outside the gene matches: 8. From germline, CDR1 is LGHNA and CDR2 YNFKEQ. The length of the CDR3 is 18 residues. Notes on the study in general: A later analysis by the authors found several of the most significant clusters apparently linked to common viral pathogens. V- and J-gene trimming in TCR beta was tied to a missense DCLRE1C variant by an analysis performed later.

The receptor was derived from a man aged 18 to 29 in good health and CMV-seronegative. The rearrangement links TRBV4-2 to TRBJ2-3, with 11 positions matching TRBD2. Specimen: PBMCs. The CDR3 DNA is TGTGCCAGCAGCCAAGATAGAGCTAGCGGGAGGCTAACAGATACGCAGTATTTT. It yields the protein CASSQDRASGRLTDTQYF.